A single T cell receptor beta chain is shown here with its context. What it binds is unknown. The PCR employed 60 Vbeta primers together with 13 Jbeta primers. Here immunoSEQ multiplex PCR was the method, and the copy in TCRdb shows in-frame clones only, minus some. The table includes a few hundred thousand clones, about 80% detected once. The source of the sample is a study of cytomegalovirus exposure and HLA in healthy donors. General study findings and limits: Evidence from a later analysis indicated that most CMV-associated TCR beta chains looked HLA-restricted. Sequencing likely produced, as an artifact, a cluster of highly shared sequence variants. CMV serostatus stood as the only immune exposure information on hand.

Each of the donors was a healthy bone marrow donor. Germline CDR1 is SGDLS and CDR2 is YYNGEE. V lost 4 bases and J lost 6; bases outside the gene matches: 7. The CDR3 is 15 residues long. The genes are TRBV9 and TRBJ2-1, with 10 bases aligning to TRBD2. This TCR derives from a woman aged 55-70 years in good health and CMV-seropositive. Material: PBMCs. CDR3: CASSLGLAAGNEQFF. CDR3 DNA sequence: TGTGCCAGCAGCCTAGGACTAGCGGCCGGCAATGAGCAGTTCTTC.